One sample yielded the 13 T cell receptor beta chains listed below, sequenced in a study of naive CD8 T cells in extremely preterm neonates. Whole-study findings and limits: Compared with older groups, preterm CDR3s were shorter, with fewer N additions and less trimming.

Data came from immunoSEQ multiplex PCR; TCRdb stores just in-frame clones and leaves some out. The sample lists about 23,000 clones, about nine tenths occurring once. No antigen is known for these receptors. Extremely preterm deliveries at about 23-27 weeks of gestation provided the preterm samples. The sample consisted of naive CD8+ T cells from cord blood. Receptors originate from a boy who was born preterm.

The J gene is TRBJ1-2, the V gene TRBV12-5; D not resolved. The V and J ends lost 4 bases and 5 bases respectively, with 2 bases between them. Germline-derived CDR1 and CDR2 are LGHNT and FRNRAP. This CDR3 has 10 residues. CDR3 amino acids: CASGSYGYTF. DNA for the CDR3: TGTGCTAGTGGTTCTTATGGCTACACCTTC.

V and J are TRBV27 and TRBJ2-3; D is tentatively TRBD1 or TRBD2 (6 bases each). The CDR3 covers 14 residues. CDR1 is MNHEY, CDR2 SMNVEV, per germline (reference sequence). V was shortened by 3 bases and J by 9 bases, with 16 bases between the two germline ends. CDR3 sequence (DNA): TGTGCCAGCAGTTTCCGGGGGCCGGAAACAACGCAGTATTTT. The encoded protein is CASSFRGPETTQYF.

The chain uses TRBV7-2 and TRBJ2-3, with unresolved D. The CDR3 runs 12 residues. Germline V CDR1 and CDR2: SGHTA, FQGNSA. The V end was cut by 1 base, the J end by 1 base, with 0 bases between. CDR3 loop: CASSLGTDTQYF. In DNA form, the CDR3 reads TGTGCCAGCAGCTTAGGCACAGATACGCAGTATTTT.

The chain has TRBV19 and TRBJ1-2, with 8 bases matching TRBD1. This CDR3 is built from 15 residues. J gave up 3 bases and V 3 bases, and 6 bases lay outside the gene matches. Per the germline V gene, CDR1 is LNHDA and CDR2 is SQIVND (reference sequence). CDR3 bases: TGTGCCAGTAGTATCTCTTCAGGGGGCGACTATGGCTACACCTTC. It specifies CASSISSGGDYGYTF. Full variable domain (remainder filled in from reference TRBV19 and TRBJ1-2): DGGITQSPKYLFRKEGQNVTLSCEQNLNHDAMYWYRQDPGQGLRLIYYSQIVNDFQKGDIAEGYSVSREKKESFPLTVTSAQKNPTAFYLCASSISSGGDYGYTFGSGTRLTVV.

The chain carries TRBV4-1 and TRBJ2-3, with D possibly TRBD2 on 6 matching bases. The CDR3 is 16 amino acids. CDR1 MGHRA and CDR2 YSYEKL come from the germline V gene. The ends were cut back, 1 base at V and 5 bases at J, with 16 bases in the middle. CDR3: CASSQAGLVPQDTQYF. The CDR3 nucleotides read TGCGCCAGCAGCCAAGCGGGACTGGTCCCACAAGATACGCAGTATTTT.

About this clone itself: The junction differs from germline at one of its ends, possibly a read error. The V and J genes are TRBV27 and TRBJ2-2; D gene unclear. CDR1 is MNHEY and CDR2 is SMNVEV in the germline V gene (reference sequence). CDR3 length equals 12 residues. DNA for the CDR3: TGTGCCACCAGTCAGAACACCGGGGAGCTGTTTTTT. Its protein product is CATSQNTGELFF.

This chain connects TRBV4-1 to TRBJ2-7; D could derive from TRBD1 or TRBD2 (6 bases each). CDR1 is MGHRA, CDR2 YSYEKL, per germline. The CDR3 covers 14 residues. Trimming shortened V by 0 bases and J by 3 bases, and 9 bases separated the two germline ends. The DNA of the CDR3 is TGCGCCAGCAGCCAAGATGGAGGGGGCTACGAGCAGTACTTC. Protein: CASSQDGGGYEQYF.

The chain carries TRBV7-9 and TRBJ2-7; TRBD2 agrees at 9 bases. Germline CDR1 SEHNR, CDR2 FQNEAQ (reference sequence). The V gene end was trimmed by 4 bases and the J gene end by 3 bases; junction bases not matched to a gene: 7. The CDR3 loop spans 15 amino acids. The CDR3 here is CASSSLAGMGYEQYF. In DNA form, the CDR3 reads TGTGCCAGCAGCTCCCTAGCGGGGATGGGCTACGAGCAGTACTTC.

The chain links TRBV7-3 to TRBJ2-1; a possible D gene is TRBD2 (6 bases). CDR1 and CDR2 from the germline V gene are SGHTA and FQGTGA. This CDR3 is built from 15 residues. The V and J ends lost 0 bases and 4 bases respectively, with 10 bases between them. The CDR3 region is CASSLTTGDYNEQFF. The DNA of the CDR3 is TGTGCCAGCAGCTTAACGACGGGGGATTACAATGAGCAGTTCTTC.

This clone appeared once. The chain employs TRBV6-4 and TRBJ1-3; 9 nucleotides match TRBD1. The J segment lost 3 bases and the V segment lost 2 bases, leaving 5 bases of the junction unmatched. The length of the CDR3 is 16 residues. The germline gives CDR1 MRHNA, CDR2 SNTAGT. CDR3 in DNA: TGTGCCAGCAGTGACCCTACAGGGGGCTATGGAAACACCATATATTTT. It specifies CASSDPTGGYGNTIYF.

The V call is TRBV21-1, the J call TRBJ2-7; the table's D call TRBD1 went unverified against the DNA. TRBV21-1 is given as a pseudogene. CDR3 length: 13 amino acids. The CDR3 is CASSKARSYEQYF. The CDR3 DNA is TGTGCCAGCAGCAAAGCCAGGTCCTACGAGCAGTACTTC.

The chain combines TRBV9 with TRBJ1-1; TRBD1 is a possible D gene (5 bases). The germline V and J ends were trimmed by 6 bases and 4 bases, with 10 bases remaining between them. This CDR3 has 12 amino acids. CDR1 is SGDLS, CDR2 YYNGEE, per germline. The DNA of the CDR3 is TGTGCCAGCATGGGGCAAGGCACTGAAGCTTTCTTT. The encoded protein is CASMGQGTEAFF. Using reference TRBV9 and TRBJ1-1 for the parts outside the CDR3, the full variable domain is DSGVTQTPKHLITATGQRVTLRCSPRSGDLSVYWYQQSLDQGLQFLIQYYNGEERAKGNILERFSAQQFPDLHSELNLSSLELGDSALYFCASMGQGTEAFFGQGTRLTVV.

This chain uses TRBV6-5 with TRBJ2-7, with TRBD2 matching 9 bases. Germline V lookup: CDR1 MNHEY, CDR2 SVGAGI. This CDR3 region has 15 residues. Unmatched junction bases numbered 6, after V lost 0 bases and J lost 6 bases. The CDR3 spells CASSYSGGGATEQYF. CDR3 nucleotides: TGTGCCAGCAGTTACTCCGGCGGGGGGGCCACCGAGCAGTACTTC.